These 22 T cell receptor beta chains share one sample of origin, sequenced in a study of graft-versus-host responses after intestinal transplantation. The repertoire was sequenced with immunoSEQ multiplex PCR; TCRdb's copy has only in-frame clones and lacks some. The profile shows about 97,000 clones, roughly 90% of them singletons. The material sequenced was PBMCs, taken around 450 days after intestinal transplant. These receptors all stem from a human patient who received an intestinal transplant, so some T cells may come from the graft donor.

The chain has TRBV20-1 and TRBJ2-3; D is uncertain. This CDR3 is 11 amino acids long. From germline, CDR1 is DFQATT and CDR2 SNEGSKA (reference sequence). V was shortened by 6 bases and J by 5 bases, with 9 bases between the two germline ends. The CDR3 loop reads CSAPRVDTQYF. The CDR3 nucleotides are TGCAGTGCACCAAGGGTAGATACGCAGTATTTT.

The chain recombines TRBV25-1 with TRBJ2-2; TRBD1 agrees at 8 bases. Germline CDR1 reads MGHDK; CDR2 reads SYGVNS. The V gene end was trimmed by 4 bases and the J gene end by 4 bases; junction bases not matched to a gene: 5. The CDR3 sequence is 15 residues long. As DNA, the CDR3 is TGTGCCAGCAGTGGCGGACAGGGTTCCACCGGGGAGCTGTTTTTT. It translates to CASSGGQGSTGELFF. The variable domain in full, with the rest retrieved from reference TRBV25-1 and TRBJ2-2, is EADIYQTPRYLVIGTGKKITLECSQTMGHDKMYWYQQDPGMELHLIHYSYGVNSTEKGDLSSESTVSRIRTEHFPLTLESARPSHTSQYLCASSGGQGSTGELFFGEGSRLTVL.

V is TRBV6-7 and J is TRBJ2-7; no clear D gene. TRBV6-7 falls under the ORF class, with uncertain function. The CDR3 loop spans 19 amino acids. Trimming took off 0 bases at V and 0 bases at J, with 21 bases between the two ends. Written as DNA, the CDR3 is TGTGCCAGCAGTTACTCGTTTCGTAGAGGCCGCCCTTTCTCCTACGAGCAGTACTTC. Translation: CASSYSFRRGRPFSYEQYF.

The genes are TRBV6-5 and TRBJ1-6, with D hard to call. The CDR3 length is 14 residues. The germline V gene has CDR1 MNHEY and CDR2 SVGAGI. V was cut by 0 bases and J by 7 bases, with 7 bases left in between. The CDR3 reads CASSYSPGNSPLHF. Written as DNA, the CDR3 is TGTGCCAGCAGTTACTCGCCGGGCAATTCACCCCTCCACTTT.

This clone was detected once. J is TRBJ1-1 and V is TRBV10-1; 10 bases fit TRBD1. The V and J ends lost 6 bases and 1 base, in that order; junction bases with no gene match: 5. The CDR3 is 15 residues long. Germline values: CDR1 WNHNN, CDR2 SYGVQD (reference sequence). DNA of the CDR3: TGCGCCAGCAGCTTGGGACAGGGGCCGAACACTGAAGCTTTCTTT. Its translation: CASSLGQGPNTEAFF.

The chain combines TRBV19 with TRBJ2-2; 12 nucleotides align to TRBD2. The CDR3 has 14 amino acids. The germline V gene has CDR1 LNHDA and CDR2 SQIVND (reference sequence). The junction had 5 bases not matched to a gene; V was cut back by 6 bases and J by 9 bases. CDR3 nucleotides: TGTGCCAGTAGACAACTAGCGGGGGGCCGGGAGCTGTTTTTT. Translating gives CASRQLAGGRELFF.

The chain carries TRBV5-6 and TRBJ1-6, with a weak D call TRBD1 (5 bases). Trimming pared 3 bases from V and 13 bases from J, leaving 26 bases between. Germline V gene sequence: CDR1 SGHDT, CDR2 YYEEEE. This CDR3 is 17 amino acids long. In DNA, the CDR3 is TGTGCCAGCAGCTCGCCCTCTACCCGACAGACCGGCCTGCCCCTCCACTTT. Its protein is CASSSPSTRQTGLPLHF. Full variable domain (rest looked up from reference TRBV5-6 and TRBJ1-6): DAGVTQSPTHLIKTRGQQVTLRCSPKSGHDTVSWYQQALGQGPQFIFQYYEEEERQRGNFPDRFSGHQFPNYSSELNVNALLLGDSALYLCASSSPSTRQTGLPLHFGNGTRLTVT.

This clone was seen a single time. The gene calls are TRBV2 and TRBJ2-2, with 7 bases aligning to TRBD1. This CDR3 contains 14 residues. J gave up 5 bases and V 4 bases, and 4 bases lay outside the gene matches. Germline V gene sequence: CDR1 SNHLY, CDR2 FYNNEI. The CDR3 DNA follows: TGTGCCAGCAGTGGACAGGGTGGGACCGGGGAGCTGTTTTTT. Protein sequence: CASSGQGGTGELFF.

The chain has TRBV6-1 and TRBJ1-4; D may be TRBD1 (5 bases). The germline V gene encodes CDR1 MNHNS and CDR2 SASEGT. The CDR3 is 14 residues long. Trimming removed 2 bases from V and 8 bases from J, with 12 bases in between. CDR3: CASSEPRAREKLFF. The CDR3 nucleotides read TGTGCCAGCAGTGAACCCAGGGCCAGGGAAAAACTGTTTTTT.

The chain has TRBV5-5 and TRBJ1-2, with D possibly matching TRBD1 (5 bases). The CDR3 covers 13 residues. Germline assignment: CDR1 SGHKS and CDR2 YYEKEE (reference sequence). V was shortened by 2 bases and J by 5 bases, with 10 bases between the two germline ends. CDR3 nucleotides: TGTGCCAGCAGCTTACCGGGACCATATGGCTACACCTTC. This sequence encodes CASSLPGPYGYTF.

The chain couples TRBV9 to TRBJ2-1; D perhaps matches TRBD2 (6 bases). V lost 4 bases and J 4 bases, leaving 15 bases between the germline ends. Germline lookup yields CDR1 SGDLS and CDR2 YYNGEE. There are 15 residues in the CDR3. The DNA for the CDR3 is TGTGCCAGCAGCCCCGGGGGACGGCTATACAATGAGCAGTTCTTC. This gives the protein CASSPGGRLYNEQFF.

This chain connects TRBV10-3 to TRBJ2-1; D possibly corresponds to TRBD1 (6 bases). Between the trimmed V and J ends, which lost 0 bases and 6 bases, there was a span of 18 bases. CDR1 ENHRY and CDR2 SYGVKD come from the germline V gene. CDR3 length equals 17 residues. The CDR3 region is CAISESAGVACGNEQFF. The CDR3 nucleotides are TGTGCCATCAGTGAGTCGGCAGGGGTCGCCTGTGGCAATGAGCAGTTCTTC.

J is TRBJ2-1 and V is TRBV10-3; 10 bases agree with TRBD1. This CDR3 contains 17 residues. Germline-derived CDR1 and CDR2 are ENHRY and SYGVKD. Unmatched junction bases numbered 11, after V lost 4 bases and J lost 5 bases. CDR3 residues: CAISGALGQGTDNEQFF. In DNA, the CDR3 is TGTGCCATCAGTGGGGCCCTGGGACAGGGGACAGACAATGAGCAGTTCTTC.

This clone is a singleton in its sample. The chain is built from TRBV5-1 and TRBJ2-1; 7 bases are shared with TRBD1. Germline V lookup: CDR1 SGHRS, CDR2 YFSETQ. V lost 0 bases to trimming and J lost 10 bases; unmatched junction nucleotides: 4. The CDR3 has 13 amino acids. CDR3 in amino acids: CASSLARGSEQFF. The DNA of the CDR3 is TGCGCCAGCAGCTTGGCCAGGGGGTCGGAGCAGTTCTTC.

With respect to this clone: One end of the junction varies from germline; a read error may be responsible. The rearrangement joins TRBV10-2 to TRBJ1-1; weak D call: TRBD1 (5 bases). The CDR3 totals 11 residues. Germline values: CDR1 WSHSY, CDR2 SAAADI. The CDR3 nucleotides are TGCGCCAGCAGATCCCAGGGTGGCGGGGTCTTT. Protein product: CASRSQGGGVF.

The chain recombines TRBV19 with TRBJ1-4; 9 bases are a match to TRBD1. There are 14 residues in the CDR3. With V trimmed by 7 bases and J by 8 bases, 8 bases remained unmatched. Germline CDR1 reads LNHDA; CDR2 reads SQIVND (reference sequence). The DNA for the CDR3 is TGTGCCAGTATTTTACAGGGGGCTGGGGAAAAACTGTTTTTT. Translation gives CASILQGAGEKLFF.

The V and J genes are TRBV5-6 and TRBJ2-2, with TRBD1 as a possible D gene (5 bases). Germline V CDR1 and CDR2: SGHDT, YYEEEE. This CDR3 has 14 residues. V gave up 2 bases and J gave up 5 bases, with 10 bases separating them. CDR3 in DNA: TGTGCCAGCAGCTTTGGAAGGGGTACCGGGGAGCTGTTTTTT. Amino acid sequence: CASSFGRGTGELFF. The variable domain in full, completed from reference TRBV5-6 and TRBJ2-2, reads DAGVTQSPTHLIKTRGQQVTLRCSPKSGHDTVSWYQQALGQGPQFIFQYYEEEERQRGNFPDRFSGHQFPNYSSELNVNALLLGDSALYLCASSFGRGTGELFFGEGSRLTVL.

This clone was counted only a few times. J is TRBJ2-1 and V is TRBV19; 11 bases are a match to TRBD2. There are 15 residues in the CDR3. Germline V gene lookup returns CDR1 LNHDA and CDR2 SQIVND (reference sequence). V lost 6 bases to trimming and J lost 3 bases; unmatched junction nucleotides: 4. CDR3 DNA sequence: TGTGCCAGTAGGGCTAGCGGGGGGATCTACAATGAGCAGTTCTTC. It specifies CASRASGGIYNEQFF.

The rearrangement uses TRBV29-1 and TRBJ2-3; D remains ambiguous. Germline values: CDR1 SQVTM, CDR2 ANQGSEA. CDR3 length: 12 residues. Trimming removed 3 bases at V and 3 bases at J, with 7 bases between. The CDR3 nucleotides read TGCAGCGTTGACGGCCTTACAGATACGCAGTATTTT. Translating gives CSVDGLTDTQYF.

The J gene is TRBJ1-4, the V gene TRBV18; 7 bases agree with TRBD1. V lost 3 bases and J lost 8; bases outside the gene matches: 15. The CDR3 extends over 17 amino acids. Germline V gene lookup returns CDR1 KGHSH and CDR2 LQKENI. This CDR3 reads CASSPIETGIRSEKLFF. Written as DNA, the CDR3 is TGTGCCAGCTCACCGATCGAGACAGGGATTCGGAGCGAAAAACTGTTTTTT.

V is TRBV5-1 and J is TRBJ2-5; no firm D call. The CDR3 contains 13 residues. Germline CDR1 reads SGHRS; CDR2 reads YFSETQ. Trimming left V 4 bases short and J 2 bases short, with 9 bases between. The CDR3 spells CASSLNLQETQYF. DNA for the CDR3: TGCGCCAGCAGCCTTAATCTTCAAGAGACCCAGTACTTC.

This clone occurred once. This chain uses TRBV6-5 with TRBJ1-1, with D tentatively TRBD1 (5 bases). Germline V gene lookup returns CDR1 MNHEY and CDR2 SVGAGI. The CDR3 is 16 residues long. V lost 2 bases, J lost 1 base, and 14 bases lay in between. CDR3 region: CASSYRSAGGNTEAFF. CDR3 coding DNA: TGTGCCAGCAGTTACCGGTCGGCTGGGGGGAACACTGAAGCTTTCTTT.